This TCR beta chain appears in the sequencing data of a study of response to subunit inactivated influenza vaccine. This clonotype was observed a few times. The V end lost 0 bases, the J end lost 13 bases, and 16 bases lay between the germline ends. This CDR3 has 15 residues. Germline CDR1 is LGHDT and CDR2 is YNNKEL (reference sequence). TCRdb redid the calling of the RT-PCR reads with MiXCR, one entry per CDR3 protein. The sample holds around 300,000 distinct CDR3 sequences, approximately 21% seen once. The genes are TRBV3-1 and TRBJ1-6; D unclear. The sequencing used PBMCs from blood, collected around 22 months after vaccination. This sequence originates from a man between 50 and 75 years old who received an inactivated influenza vaccine. DNA of the CDR3: TGTGCCAGCAGCCAAGATAACCGAGCTGGATCGCCCCTCCACTTT. Translation gives CASSQDNRAGSPLHF.